These 6 T cell receptor beta chains were all obtained from the same sample, sequenced in a study of T cells in Graves' hyperthyroidism and ophthalmopathy. Authors of the study amplified TCR beta CDR3 regions from RNA transcripts. When the TCR CDR3 underwent first-round RT-PCR, the HTBI primer set was used. From the multiplex PCR reads, TCRdb called clonotypes with MiXCR, one entry per CDR3 protein. The repertoire includes 25,000 to 30,000 distinct CDR3 sequences, approximately 46% of them detected once, and 9% to 12% sits in the top ten. The sample consisted of blood. These receptors all come from a woman younger than 45 with Graves' hyperthyroidism.

This clonotype has at least ten counts. The chain carries TRBV5-5 and TRBJ1-5; 9 bases match TRBD1. V was pared by 0 bases and J by 0 bases, with 10 bases of the junction left unmatched. Germline V CDR1 and CDR2: SGHKS, YYEKEE (reference sequence). The CDR3 loop spans 19 amino acids. DNA for the CDR3: TGTGCCAGCAGCTTGGTTGTTGACAGGGGGGCATATAGCAATCAGCCCCAGCATTTT. Protein product: CASSLVVDRGAYSNQPQHF.

As for this clonotype: No conserved phenylalanine or tryptophan is present at the end of the CDR3, so a read error is the likely explanation. J is TRBJ1-1 and V is TRBV12-3 or TRBV12-4; no clear D gene. Trimming took 7 bases from V and 5 from J, leaving 14 bases between them. This CDR3 is 13 amino acids long. The DNA for the CDR3 is TGTGCCAGCAATCGAATCGGTAAAACTGAAGCTTTCCTT. It encodes CASNRIGKTEAFL.

Judged by abundance, this clonotype is medium-sized (0.01 to 0.1%). Here the CDR3 DNA reads TGTGCCACCAGCAGAGCTGCGACAGCCTACGAGCAGTACTTC. It encodes CATSRAATAYEQYF. This chain links TRBV15 with TRBJ2-7; D possibly corresponds to TRBD1 (5 bases). The CDR3 extends over 14 amino acids. Germline lookup yields CDR1 LNHNV and CDR2 YYDKDF (reference sequence). The V end lost 1 base, the J end lost 2 bases, and 9 bases lay between the germline ends.

This clonotype was recorded at least ten times. The chain carries TRBV30 and TRBJ1-4, with 7 bases lining up with TRBD1. Germline-derived CDR1 and CDR2 are GTSNPN and SVGIG (reference sequence). The CDR3 spans 12 residues. J gave up 13 bases and V 2 bases, and 7 bases lay outside the gene matches. The CDR3 region has the DNA TGTGCCTGGAGTAGAACAGGGGTGATACTGTTTTTT. Translation gives CAWSRTGVILFF.

Within the sample, this clonotype is medium-sized. The chain combines TRBV2 with TRBJ2-7, with 8 bases identical to TRBD1. The trim removed 2 bases at V and 7 bases at J, leaving 4 bases unmatched. The CDR3 extends over 13 amino acids. Germline-derived CDR1 and CDR2 are SNHLY and FYNNEI. The CDR3 region is CASSEWTGPEQYF. The CDR3 DNA is TGTGCCAGCAGTGAATGGACAGGGCCAGAGCAGTACTTC.

This chain uses TRBV20-1 with TRBJ1-4; D remains unclear. Trimming left V 1 base short and J 8 bases short, with 8 bases between. Germline V CDR1 and CDR2: DFQATT, SNEGSKA (reference sequence). This CDR3 is 12 amino acids long. The CDR3 loop reads CSARGPGEKLFF. The CDR3 nucleotides read TGCAGTGCTAGAGGTCCGGGGGAAAAACTGTTTTTT.